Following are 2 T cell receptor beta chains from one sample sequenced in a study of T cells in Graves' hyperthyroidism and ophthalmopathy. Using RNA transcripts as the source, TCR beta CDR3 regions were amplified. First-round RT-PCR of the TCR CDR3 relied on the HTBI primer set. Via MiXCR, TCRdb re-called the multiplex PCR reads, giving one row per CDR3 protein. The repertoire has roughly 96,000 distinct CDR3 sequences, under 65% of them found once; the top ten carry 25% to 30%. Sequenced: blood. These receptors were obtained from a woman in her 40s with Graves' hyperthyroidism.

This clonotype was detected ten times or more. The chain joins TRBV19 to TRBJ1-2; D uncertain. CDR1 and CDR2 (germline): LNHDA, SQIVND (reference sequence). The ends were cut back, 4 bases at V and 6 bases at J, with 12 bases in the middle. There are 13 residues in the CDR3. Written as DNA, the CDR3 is TGTGCCAGTAGTAGCTTGTGGTCCCATGGCTACACCTTC. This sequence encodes CASSSLWSHGYTF.

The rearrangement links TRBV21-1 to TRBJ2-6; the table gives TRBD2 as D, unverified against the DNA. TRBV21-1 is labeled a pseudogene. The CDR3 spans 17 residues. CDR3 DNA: TGTGCCAGCAGCATACTAGCGGGGATCTCTGGGGCCAACGTCCTGACTTTC. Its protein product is CASSILAGISGANVLTF.